This TCR beta chain was profiled in a study of T cell repertoires in cytomegalovirus infection. With 2 bases removed from V and 13 bases from J, the gap between germline ends came to 14 bases. This CDR3 region has 12 residues. Germline values: CDR1 SEHNR, CDR2 FQNEAQ (reference sequence). This clonotype was counted only a few times. TCRdb re-derived calls from the reads in MiXCR, one entry per CDR3 protein. The sample has hundreds of thousands of distinct CDR3 sequences, 24% seen once. The sample taken for sequencing was CD8+ T cells from PBMCs. This TCR was recovered from a human donor in good health (CMV status not recorded). Some clones in this sample may be carry-over from other donors' samples. The chain couples TRBV7-9 to TRBJ1-1; perhaps TRBD1 as D (5 bases). The CDR3 is CASSLSDTSSFF. Here the CDR3 DNA reads TGTGCCAGCAGCTTATCGGACACGAGTAGTTTCTTT.